This is a list of T cell receptor beta chains from one sample in a study of monozygotic twins with inflammatory bowel disease. TCRdb reprocessed the 5' RACE reads; each CDR3 protein has one entry and no DNA is given. Its clone listing holds 150,000 or so distinct CDR3 sequences. The specimen sequenced was blood. These receptors came from a human donor with ulcerative colitis or Crohn's disease, or a healthy co-twin of an affected twin (not recorded which). Each CDR3 is given with its conserved first and last residue. Each record gives: J gene, V gene, CDR3 protein.

J: TRBJ2-1; V: TRBV7-3; CDR3: CASSLWSGGAYNEQFF
J: TRBJ1-3; V: TRBV6-5; CDR3: CASSYGRLGFDTIYF
J: TRBJ1-5; V: TRBV3-1; CDR3: CASSQGTGYNQPQHF
J: TRBJ2-5; V: TRBV5-1; CDR3: CASSLGRLAGKETQYF
J: TRBJ2-7; V: TRBV30; CDR3: CAWSRSRTLRARTVDYEQYF
J: TRBJ1-1; V: TRBV6-2/TRBV6-3; CDR3: CASSYGLKNEAFF
J: TRBJ1-6; V: TRBV30; CDR3: CAWSGGSSYNSPLHF
J: TRBJ1-1; V: TRBV5-1; CDR3: CASQGQGRVAGTEAFF
J: TRBJ2-1; V: TRBV6-2/TRBV6-3; CDR3: CASSYSRRGKRTSSYNEQFF
J: TRBJ2-2; V: TRBV12-3/TRBV12-4; CDR3: CASRPLAGGGGELFF
J: TRBJ1-6; V: TRBV19; CDR3: CASSGGQGANSPLHF
J: TRBJ2-7; V: TRBV2; CDR3: CATSRESSYEQYF
J: TRBJ1-4; V: TRBV20-1; CDR3: CSVWDRGGEKLFF
J: TRBJ2-7; V: TRBV29-1; CDR3: CSVEGDDEQYF